The rows below give T cell receptor beta chains drawn from one sample of a study of cytomegalovirus exposure and HLA in healthy donors. Using immunoSEQ multiplex PCR, the repertoire was profiled, and TCRdb retains in-frame clones only, with some absent. Of about 200,000 clones listed, 80% were seen once; the top ten hold 0.9% to 1.2%. The sequenced material came from PBMCs. These receptors all come from a woman between 40 and 55 years old in good health and CMV-seronegative. CDR3s include the opening cysteine and the closing phenylalanine or tryptophan. A D gene is named only where the DNA matches it firmly. Clone size, where shown, is once, few, many, or a class for clones that have expanded.

>few|TRBD2|TRBV30|TRBJ2-7
CAWDPGLAGYVQYF
TGTGCCTGGGACCCGGGACTAGCGGGGTACGTGCAGTACTTC
>NA|NA|TRBV18|TRBJ1-3
CASSPLQGQGTGNTIYF
TGTGCCAGCTCACCGCTCCAAGGGCAGGGCACTGGAAACACCATATATTTT
>NA|TRBD2|TRBV9|TRBJ2-3
CASSSRTSGTSTDTQYF
TGTGCCAGCAGCTCCCGGACTAGCGGGACGAGCACAGATACGCAGTATTTT
>NA|NA|TRBV30|TRBJ1-5
CAWSSETGPNQPQHF
TGTGCCTGGAGTAGTGAGACAGGACCAAATCAGCCCCAGCATTTT
>few|NA|TRBV6-6|TRBJ2-5
CASSYALRNYQETQYF
TGTGCCAGCAGTTACGCACTACGAAACTACCAAGAGACCCAGTACTTC
>NA|NA|TRBV5-1|TRBJ2-1
CASSYRPVGDNEQFF
TGCGCCAGCAGCTACCGTCCGGTAGGGGACAATGAGCAGTTCTTC
>NA|NA|TRBV30|TRBJ1-2
CAWSVEFRAGYTF
TGTGCCTGGAGTGTAGAGTTCAGGGCAGGCTACACCTTC
>NA|TRBD1|TRBV27|TRBJ2-6
CASSPRTGKVSGANVLTF
TGTGCCAGCAGTCCCCGGACAGGGAAAGTGAGTGGGGCCAACGTCCTGACTTTC
>NA|TRBD1|TRBV9|TRBJ1-2
CASSPQTGNYGYTF
TGTGCCAGCAGCCCACAGACAGGGAACTATGGCTACACCTTC
>NA|NA|TRBV6-5|TRBJ1-1
CASGTGPTEAFF
TGTGCCAGCGGAACAGGGCCGACTGAAGCTTTCTTT
>NA|NA|TRBV5-1|TRBJ2-3
CASDLGGGPDTQYF
TGCGCCAGCGACCTAGGTGGGGGCCCAGATACGCAGTATTTT
>NA|TRBD2|TRBV9|TRBJ2-3
CASSTREGMTDTQYF
TGTGCCAGCAGCACGCGGGAGGGTATGACAGATACGCAGTATTTT
>NA|NA|TRBV25-1|TRBJ2-5
CASSESPQETQYF
TGTGCCAGCAGTGAATCCCCTCAAGAGACCCAGTACTTC
>NA|TRBD2|TRBV5-6|TRBJ2-5
CASSTTGTRQETQYF
TGTGCCAGCAGCACGACCGGGACTAGACAAGAGACCCAGTACTTC
>once|NA|TRBV6-4|TRBJ2-1
CASSRETYNEQFF
TGTGCCAGCAGCAGGGAAACCTACAATGAGCAGTTCTTC
>many|NA|TRBV7-2|TRBJ1-1
CASSPTLGAEAFF
TGTGCCAGCAGCCCTACCCTGGGCGCTGAAGCTTTCTTT
>NA|NA|TRBV7-9|TRBJ1-5
CASSLGEGPQHF
TGTGCCAGCAGCTTAGGGGAGGGGCCCCAGCATTTT
>NA|NA|TRBV9|TRBJ2-1
CASSVGGGGSSYNEQFF
TGTGCCAGCAGCGTAGGAGGAGGCGGTAGCTCCTACAATGAGCAGTTCTTC
>NA|NA|TRBV19|TRBJ1-1
CASSILGGQGGTEAFF
TGTGCCAGTAGTATACTCGGTGGGCAGGGAGGCACTGAAGCTTTCTTT
>few|NA|TRBV2|TRBJ1-2
CASSVDTQDYGYTF
TGTGCCAGCAGTGTAGATACCCAGGACTATGGCTACACCTTC
>NA|NA|TRBV9|TRBJ1-2
CASSSRQNNYGYTF
TGTGCCAGCAGCTCCCGACAGAATAACTATGGCTACACCTTC
>NA|NA|TRBV29-1|TRBJ1-1
CSVEPWTEGETEAFF
TGCAGCGTTGAACCTTGGACGGAAGGGGAAACTGAAGCTTTCTTT
>NA|NA|TRBV19|TRBJ2-1
CASSHPGHGQFF
TGTGCCAGTAGCCATCCAGGCCATGGGCAGTTCTTC
>NA|TRBD2|TRBV7-2|TRBJ2-1
CASSSVTSGRAYNEQFF
TGTGCCAGCAGCTCAGTGACTAGCGGGAGGGCCTACAATGAGCAGTTCTTC
>NA|NA|TRBV9|TRBJ1-4
CASSPRVGGGATNEKLFF
TGTGCCAGCAGCCCTCGAGTTGGCGGAGGGGCAACTAATGAAAAACTGTTTTTT
>NA|TRBD1|TRBV2|TRBJ2-1
CASSLDRGPNNEQFF
TGTGCCAGCAGTCTCGACAGGGGCCCGAACAATGAGCAGTTCTTC
>NA|NA|TRBV19|TRBJ2-2
CASSIAVDAGELFF
TGTGCCAGTAGTATCGCGGTTGATGCCGGGGAGCTGTTTTTT
>NA|TRBD1|TRBV6-1|TRBJ1-5
CASSEGDSLFQPQHF
TGTGCCAGCAGTGAAGGGGACAGTCTTTTTCAGCCCCAGCATTTT
>NA|TRBD2|TRBV6-6|TRBJ2-1
CASSYGRESYNEQFF
TGTGCCAGCAGTTACGGGCGGGAGAGTTACAATGAGCAGTTCTTC
>NA|NA|TRBV4-3|TRBJ2-3
CASSQDGTGMDTQYF
TGCGCCAGCAGCCAAGACGGAACGGGAATGGATACGCAGTATTTT
>NA|TRBD2|TRBV19|TRBJ2-1
CASSGSGGSLPYQFF
TGTGCCAGTAGTGGGTCTGGCGGGAGCCTTCCCTACCAGTTCTTC
>NA|TRBD1|TRBV2|TRBJ2-1
CADSGGANNEQFF
TGTGCAGATTCAGGGGGCGCAAACAATGAGCAGTTCTTC
>NA|TRBD2|TRBV9|TRBJ2-1
CASSVAAGSTYNEQFF
TGTGCCAGCAGCGTAGCAGCGGGAAGTACCTACAATGAGCAGTTCTTC
>few|TRBD2|TRBV14|TRBJ2-7
CASSLPGLAGNHEQYF
TGTGCCAGCAGCCTGCCGGGACTAGCGGGAAACCACGAGCAGTACTTC
>few|TRBD2|TRBV27|TRBJ2-5
CASSSGTSPRETQYF
TGTGCCAGCAGTTCTGGGACTAGCCCACGAGAGACCCAGTACTTC
>once|TRBD2|TRBV4-3|TRBJ2-1
CASSQEGLAAYNEQFF
TGCGCCAGCAGCCAGGAGGGACTAGCGGCCTACAATGAGCAGTTCTTC
>once|TRBD1|TRBV27|TRBJ2-1
CASTLSGQVFPPAAYNEQFF
TGTGCCAGCACCCTATCGGGACAGGTTTTCCCCCCCGCCGCCTACAATGAGCAGTTCTTC
>NA|TRBD1|TRBV5-4|TRBJ2-1
CASSLDSGTGGINEQFF
TGTGCCAGCAGCTTGGATAGTGGGACAGGGGGTATCAATGAGCAGTTCTTC
>NA|TRBD2|TRBV7-2|TRBJ2-1
CASSFRLAGVLFF
TGTGCCAGCAGCTTCAGACTAGCGGGAGTGCTGTTCTTC
>NA|TRBD2|TRBV7-9|TRBJ2-7
CASSWGLAAGEQYF
TGTGCCAGCAGCTGGGGACTAGCCGCGGGGGAGCAGTACTTC
>few|NA|TRBV6-6|TRBJ1-1
CASSYLGGQSEAFF
TGTGCCAGCAGTTACTTGGGTGGACAGAGTGAAGCTTTCTTT
>NA|NA|TRBV19|TRBJ2-2
CASTVGRTYTGELFF
TGTGCCAGTACTGTTGGGAGGACGTACACCGGGGAGCTGTTTTTT